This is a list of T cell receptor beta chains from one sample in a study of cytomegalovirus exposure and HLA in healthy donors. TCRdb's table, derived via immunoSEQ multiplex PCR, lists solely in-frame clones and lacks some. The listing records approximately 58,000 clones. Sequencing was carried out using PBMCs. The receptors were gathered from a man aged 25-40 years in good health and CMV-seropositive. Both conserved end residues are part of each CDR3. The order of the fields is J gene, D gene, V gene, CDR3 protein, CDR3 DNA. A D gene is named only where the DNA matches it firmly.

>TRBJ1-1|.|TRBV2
CASSERRRPPTEAFF
TGTGCCAGCAGTGAAAGGCGGCGACCCCCCACTGAAGCTTTCTTT
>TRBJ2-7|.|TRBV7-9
CASSLALVLEQYF
TGTGCCAGCAGCTTAGCACTGGTTTTGGAGCAGTACTTC
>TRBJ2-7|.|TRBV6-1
CASTGDNSYEQYF
TGTGCCAGCACCGGGGACAACTCCTACGAGCAGTACTTC
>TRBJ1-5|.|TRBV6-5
CASSLQGTQPQHF
TGTGCCAGCAGTTTACAGGGCACTCAGCCCCAGCATTTT
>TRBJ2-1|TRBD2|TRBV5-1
CASSLGLAANLNEQFF
TGCGCCAGCAGCTTGGGACTAGCGGCGAATCTAAATGAGCAGTTCTTC
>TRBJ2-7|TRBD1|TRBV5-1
CASGATGAYEQYF
TGCGCCAGCGGGGCCACAGGGGCTTACGAGCAGTACTTC
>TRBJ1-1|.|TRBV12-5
CASGLVSAGYFNTEAFF
TGTGCTAGTGGTTTGGTCTCCGCGGGGTACTTCAACACTGAAGCTTTCTTT
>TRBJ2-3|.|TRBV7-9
CANRGAGADTQYF
TGTGCCAACCGGGGGGCCGGAGCGGATACGCAGTATTTT
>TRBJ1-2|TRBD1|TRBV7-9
CASSLTGEAYGYTF
TGTGCCAGCAGCCTCACAGGGGAGGCCTATGGCTACACCTTC
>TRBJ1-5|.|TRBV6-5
CASSSSRGDQPQHF
TGTGCCAGCAGCTCCAGCCGAGGCGATCAGCCCCAGCATTTT
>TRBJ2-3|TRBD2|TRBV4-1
CASSQTRLAGPSTDTQYF
TGCGCCAGCAGCCAAACGAGACTAGCGGGCCCTAGCACAGATACGCAGTATTTT
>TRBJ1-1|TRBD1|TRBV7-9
CASSPRGGTVHEDFF
TGTGCCAGCAGCCCCCGGGGGGGGACAGTTCATGAAGATTTCTTT
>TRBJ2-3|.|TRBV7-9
CASSLVNTDTQYF
TGTGCCAGCAGCTTAGTAAATACAGATACGCAGTATTTT
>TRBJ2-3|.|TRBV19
CASSTIGTRQDTQYF
TGTGCCAGTAGTACCATCGGGACTCGGCAAGATACGCAGTATTTT
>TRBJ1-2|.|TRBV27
CASSLAGFYGYTF
TGTGCCAGCAGTTTAGCAGGGTTCTATGGCTACACCTTC
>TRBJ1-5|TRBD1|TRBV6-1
CASKSGTGGYQPQHF
TGTGCCAGCAAATCCGGGACAGGGGGCTATCAGCCCCAGCATTTT
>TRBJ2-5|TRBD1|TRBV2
CASSPSLTGTGVGTQYF
TGTGCCAGCAGTCCAAGCCTAACCGGGACAGGGGTTGGGACCCAGTACTTC
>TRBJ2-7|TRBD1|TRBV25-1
CASSEWGDRAYEQYF
TGTGCCAGCAGTGAATGGGGGGACAGGGCCTACGAGCAGTACTTC
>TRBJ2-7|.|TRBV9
CASSTLGGPYYEQYF
TGTGCCAGCAGCACCCTCGGGGGTCCTTACTACGAGCAGTACTTC
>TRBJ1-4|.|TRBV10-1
CASEVTPLVNEKLFF
TGCGCCAGCGAGGTAACGCCACTCGTTAATGAAAAACTGTTTTTT
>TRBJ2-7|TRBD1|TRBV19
CASSIVQGADNEQYF
TGTGCCAGTAGTATAGTACAGGGGGCGGATAACGAGCAGTACTTC
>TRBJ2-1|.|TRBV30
CAWGAVDEQFF
TGTGCCTGGGGGGCAGTGGATGAGCAGTTCTTC
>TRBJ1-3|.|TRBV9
CASSVAEVSGNTIYF
TGTGCCAGCAGCGTAGCAGAAGTCTCTGGAAACACCATATATTTT
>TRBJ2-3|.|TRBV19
CASSIEGRRGDTQYF
TGTGCCAGTAGTATAGAGGGGAGGCGTGGAGATACGCAGTATTTT
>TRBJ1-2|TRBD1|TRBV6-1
CASSSPGTGDYGYTF
TGTGCCAGCAGTTCCCCCGGGACAGGGGACTATGGCTACACCTTC
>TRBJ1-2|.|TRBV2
CASSTPGTTNSDNYGYTF
TGTGCCAGCAGTACCCCCGGGACAACGAACAGCGATAACTATGGCTACACCTTC
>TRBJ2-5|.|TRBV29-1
CSVGDSQETQYF
TGCAGCGTTGGGGACTCTCAAGAGACCCAGTACTTC
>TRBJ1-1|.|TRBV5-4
CASSLSPYSTEAFF
TGTGCCAGCAGCCTATCGCCCTATAGTACTGAAGCTTTCTTT
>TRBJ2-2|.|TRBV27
CASSLWGRGKTGELFF
TGTGCCAGCAGTTTATGGGGCAGGGGAAAGACCGGGGAGCTGTTTTTT
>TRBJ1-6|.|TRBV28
CASTAGDPLHF
TGTGCCAGTACGGCAGGGGATCCCCTCCACTTT
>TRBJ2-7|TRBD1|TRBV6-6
CASSYRGQGFYEQYF
TGTGCCAGCAGTTACCGGGGACAGGGTTTTTACGAGCAGTACTTC
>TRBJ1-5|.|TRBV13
CASSLSPDQPQHF
TGTGCCAGCAGCTTAAGCCCTGATCAGCCCCAGCATTTT
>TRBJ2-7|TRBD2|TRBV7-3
CASSLAGTYEQYF
TGTGCCAGCAGCCTAGCGGGCACCTACGAGCAGTACTTC
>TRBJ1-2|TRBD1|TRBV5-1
CASSIQGDYGYTF
TGCGCCAGCAGCATTCAGGGGGACTATGGCTACACCTTC
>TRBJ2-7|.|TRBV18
CASSRPGLPEQYF
TGTGCCAGCTCGCGACCGGGTCTCCCCGAGCAGTACTTC
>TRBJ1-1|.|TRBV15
CATSRDIIWQKLNTEAFF
TGTGCCACCAGCAGAGATATAATTTGGCAGAAACTGAACACTGAAGCTTTCTTT
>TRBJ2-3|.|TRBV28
CASSLLGGGTDTQYF
TGTGCCAGCAGTTTACTCGGCGGTGGCACAGATACGCAGTATTTT
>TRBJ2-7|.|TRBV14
CASSHGCEQYF
TGTGCCAGCAGCCACGGGTGCGAGCAGTACTTC
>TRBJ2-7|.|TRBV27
CASSYHDNYEQYF
TGTGCCAGCAGTTATCACGACAACTACGAGCAGTACTTC
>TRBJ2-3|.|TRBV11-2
CASSLVLGVDTQYF
TGTGCCAGCAGCTTAGTTCTGGGAGTGGATACGCAGTATTTT
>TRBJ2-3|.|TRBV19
CASRGRSDTQYF
TGTGCCAGTAGGGGCAGGTCGGATACGCAGTATTTT
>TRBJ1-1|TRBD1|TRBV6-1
CASRGQGARDTEAFF
TGTGCCAGCAGGGGACAGGGGGCAAGGGACACTGAAGCTTTCTTT
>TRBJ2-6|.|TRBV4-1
CASSLTKNYLSSGANVLTF
TGCGCCAGCAGCCTCACCAAGAACTATCTGAGCTCTGGGGCCAACGTCCTGACTTTC
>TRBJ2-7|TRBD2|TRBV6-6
CASTLLSGAYEQYF
TGTGCCAGCACCCTTCTTAGCGGGGCCTACGAGCAGTACTTC
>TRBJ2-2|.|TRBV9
CASSVRLNTGELFF
TGTGCCAGCAGCGTCCGACTGAACACCGGGGAGCTGTTTTTT
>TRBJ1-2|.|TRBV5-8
CASSRGTSYGYTF
TGTGCCAGCAGCCGAGGAACCTCCTATGGCTACACCTTC
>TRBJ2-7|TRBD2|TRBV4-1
CASSQNLAGDYEQYF
TGCGCCAGCAGCCAAAACTTAGCGGGAGACTACGAGCAGTACTTC
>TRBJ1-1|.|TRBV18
CASSPTGNTEAFF
TGTGCCAGCTCACCGACAGGGAACACTGAAGCTTTCTTT
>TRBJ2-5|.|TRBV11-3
CASSYRLVGYQETQYF
TGTGCCAGCAGCTACCGACTAGTTGGGTACCAAGAGACCCAGTACTTC
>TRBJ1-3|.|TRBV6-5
CASSRTGTYGNTIYF
TGTGCCAGCAGTCGGACCGGGACTTATGGAAACACCATATATTTT
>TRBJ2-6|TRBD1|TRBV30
CAWDRGAGANVLTF
TGTGCCTGGGACAGGGGCGCCGGGGCCAACGTCCTGACTTTC
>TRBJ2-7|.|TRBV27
CASSAPGYEQYF
TGTGCCAGCAGTGCCCCGGGTTACGAGCAGTACTTC
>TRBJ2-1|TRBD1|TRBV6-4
CASSAGQGGALHLFF
TGTGCCAGCAGTGCCGGACAGGGAGGTGCTTTGCACCTGTTCTTC
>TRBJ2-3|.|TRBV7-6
CASSVARRGGWVDTQYF
TGTGCCAGCAGCGTAGCACGCCGGGGAGGATGGGTAGATACGCAGTATTTT
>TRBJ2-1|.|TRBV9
CASSVAGGFYNEQFF
TGTGCCAGCAGCGTAGCGGGGGGCTTTTACAATGAGCAGTTCTTC
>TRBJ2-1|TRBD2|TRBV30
CAWSDEVAGGNNEQFF
TGTGCCTGGAGTGACGAGGTAGCGGGGGGAAACAATGAGCAGTTCTTC
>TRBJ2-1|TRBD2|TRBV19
CASSTVAGAYNEQFF
TGTGCCAGTAGTACCGTAGCGGGGGCTTACAATGAGCAGTTCTTC
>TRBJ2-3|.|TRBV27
CASPRIGGADTQYF
TGTGCCAGCCCTCGAATTGGGGGCGCAGATACGCAGTATTTT
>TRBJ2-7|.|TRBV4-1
CASSHRQSYEQYF
TGCGCCAGCAGCCACAGACAGTCCTACGAGCAGTACTTC